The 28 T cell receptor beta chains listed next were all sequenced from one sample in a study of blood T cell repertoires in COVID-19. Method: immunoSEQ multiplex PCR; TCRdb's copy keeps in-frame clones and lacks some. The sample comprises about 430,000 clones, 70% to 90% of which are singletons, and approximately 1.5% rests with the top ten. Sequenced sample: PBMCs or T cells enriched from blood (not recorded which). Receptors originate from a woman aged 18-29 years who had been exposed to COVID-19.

The DNA for the CDR3 is TGTGCCAGCAGTCATCGGGGGGGACAGCAGAACACTGAAGCTTTCTTT. It specifies CASSHRGGQQNTEAFF. The V gene is TRBV6-2 or TRBV6-3, the J gene TRBJ1-1; 7 bases are a match to TRBD1. Germline V lookup: CDR1 MNHEY, CDR2 SVGEGT. This CDR3 is built from 16 residues. Trimming cost V 5 bases and J 1 base; bases outside gene matches: 10.

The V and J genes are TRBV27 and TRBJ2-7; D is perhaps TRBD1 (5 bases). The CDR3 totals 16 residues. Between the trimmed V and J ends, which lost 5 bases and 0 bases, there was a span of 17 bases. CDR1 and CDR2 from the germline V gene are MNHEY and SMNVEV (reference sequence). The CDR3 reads CASSTADSLSSYEQYF. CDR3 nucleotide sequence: TGTGCCAGCAGTACCGCCGACAGCCTGAGCTCCTACGAGCAGTACTTC.

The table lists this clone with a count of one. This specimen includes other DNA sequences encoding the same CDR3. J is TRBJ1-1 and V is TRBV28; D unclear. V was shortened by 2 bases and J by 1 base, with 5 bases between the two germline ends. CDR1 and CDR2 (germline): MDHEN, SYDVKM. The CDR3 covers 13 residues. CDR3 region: CASSLGRNTEAFF. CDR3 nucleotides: TGTGCCAGCAGTTTAGGTAGGAACACTGAAGCTTTCTTT.

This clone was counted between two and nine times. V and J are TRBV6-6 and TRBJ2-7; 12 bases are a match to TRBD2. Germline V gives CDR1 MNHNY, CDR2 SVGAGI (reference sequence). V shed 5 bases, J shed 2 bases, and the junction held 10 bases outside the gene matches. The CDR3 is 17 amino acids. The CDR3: CASSPRGRTSGTYEQYF. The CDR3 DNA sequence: TGTGCCAGCAGTCCTCGTGGCCGGACTAGCGGGACCTACGAGCAGTACTTC.

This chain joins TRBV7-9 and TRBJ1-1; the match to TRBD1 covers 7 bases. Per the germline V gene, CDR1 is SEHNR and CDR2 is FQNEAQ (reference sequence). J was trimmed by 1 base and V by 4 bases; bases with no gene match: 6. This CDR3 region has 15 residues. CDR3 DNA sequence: TGTGCCAGCAGCTCTAAAGGGGGCAGGAACACTGAAGCTTTCTTT. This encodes CASSSKGGRNTEAFF.

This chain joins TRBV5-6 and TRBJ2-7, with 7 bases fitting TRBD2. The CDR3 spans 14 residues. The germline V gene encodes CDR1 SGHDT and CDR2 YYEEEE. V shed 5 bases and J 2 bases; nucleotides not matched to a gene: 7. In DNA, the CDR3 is TGTGCCAGCAGAACTAGCGCGAAGACCTACGAGCAGTACTTC. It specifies CASRTSAKTYEQYF.

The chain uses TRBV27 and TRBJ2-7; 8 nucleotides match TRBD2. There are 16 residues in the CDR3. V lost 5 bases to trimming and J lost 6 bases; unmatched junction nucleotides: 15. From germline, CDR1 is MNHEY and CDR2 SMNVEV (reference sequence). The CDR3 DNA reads TGTGCCAGCAGTGGCCGAGCGGGAGTCTCCGGGAGCGAGCAGTACTTC. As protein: CASSGRAGVSGSEQYF.

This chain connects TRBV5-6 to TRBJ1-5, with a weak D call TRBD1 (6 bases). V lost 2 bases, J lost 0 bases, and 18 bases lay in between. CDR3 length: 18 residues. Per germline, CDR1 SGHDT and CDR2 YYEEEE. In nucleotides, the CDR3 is TGTGCCAGCAGCTTTTCGGGGGGCCAGTGGAATAGCAATCAGCCCCAGCATTTT. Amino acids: CASSFSGGQWNSNQPQHF.

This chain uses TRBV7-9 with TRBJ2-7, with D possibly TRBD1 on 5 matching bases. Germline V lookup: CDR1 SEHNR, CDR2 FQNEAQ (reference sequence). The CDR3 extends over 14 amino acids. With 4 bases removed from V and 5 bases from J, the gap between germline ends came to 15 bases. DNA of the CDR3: TGTGCCAGCAGCTCGCTGACACTCAGGGACGAGCAGTACTTC. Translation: CASSSLTLRDEQYF.

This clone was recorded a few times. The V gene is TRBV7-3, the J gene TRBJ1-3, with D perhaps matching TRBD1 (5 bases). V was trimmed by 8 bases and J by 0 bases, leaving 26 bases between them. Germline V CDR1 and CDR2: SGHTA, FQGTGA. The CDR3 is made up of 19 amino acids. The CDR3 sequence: CASRSDMRPTLNSGNTIYF. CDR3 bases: TGTGCCAGCCGTTCGGACATGAGACCCACACTAAACTCTGGAAACACCATATATTTT.

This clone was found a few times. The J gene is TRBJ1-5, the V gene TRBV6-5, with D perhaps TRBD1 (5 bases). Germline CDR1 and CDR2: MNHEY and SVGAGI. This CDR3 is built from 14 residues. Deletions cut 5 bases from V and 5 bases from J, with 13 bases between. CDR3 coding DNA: TGTGCCAGCAGTCGCCCAGGGTTCGATCAGCCCCAGCATTTT. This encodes CASSRPGFDQPQHF.

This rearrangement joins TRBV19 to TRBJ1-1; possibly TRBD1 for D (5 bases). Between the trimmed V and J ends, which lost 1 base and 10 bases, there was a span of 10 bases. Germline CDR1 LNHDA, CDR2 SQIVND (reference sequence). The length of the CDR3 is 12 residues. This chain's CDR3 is CASSIGRGTAFF. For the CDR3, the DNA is TGTGCCAGTAGTATAGGGAGGGGTACAGCTTTCTTT.

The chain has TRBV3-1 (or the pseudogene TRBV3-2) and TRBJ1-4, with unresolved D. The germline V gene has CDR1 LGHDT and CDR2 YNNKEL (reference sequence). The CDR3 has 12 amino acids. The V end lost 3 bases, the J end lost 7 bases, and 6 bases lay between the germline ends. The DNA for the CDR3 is TGTGCCAGCAGCCAGTTGAGTGAAAAACTGTTTTTT. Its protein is CASSQLSEKLFF.

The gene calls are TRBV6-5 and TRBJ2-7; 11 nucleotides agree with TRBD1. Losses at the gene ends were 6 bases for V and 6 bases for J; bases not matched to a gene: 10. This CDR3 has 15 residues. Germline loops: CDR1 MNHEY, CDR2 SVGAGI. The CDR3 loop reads CASRDRDRGFGEQYF. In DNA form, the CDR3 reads TGTGCCAGCAGAGACCGGGACAGGGGGTTCGGCGAGCAGTACTTC.

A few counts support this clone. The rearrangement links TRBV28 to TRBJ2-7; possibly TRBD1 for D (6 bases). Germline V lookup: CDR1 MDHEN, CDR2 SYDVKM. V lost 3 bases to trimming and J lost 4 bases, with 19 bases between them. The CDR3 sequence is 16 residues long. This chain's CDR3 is CASSFRGRGSGYEQYF. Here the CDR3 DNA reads TGTGCCAGCAGTTTTCGCGGCAGGGGCTCGGGTTACGAGCAGTACTTC.

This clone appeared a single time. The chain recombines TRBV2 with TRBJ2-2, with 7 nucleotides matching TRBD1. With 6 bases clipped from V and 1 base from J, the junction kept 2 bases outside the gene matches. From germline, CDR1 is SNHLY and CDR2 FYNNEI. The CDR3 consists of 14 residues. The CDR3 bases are TGTGCCAGCAGAGGGGACAGGAACACCGGGGAGCTGTTTTTT. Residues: CASRGDRNTGELFF.

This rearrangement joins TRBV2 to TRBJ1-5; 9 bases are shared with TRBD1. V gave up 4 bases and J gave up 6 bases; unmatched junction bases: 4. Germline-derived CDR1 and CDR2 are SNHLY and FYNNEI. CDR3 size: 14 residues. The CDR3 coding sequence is TGTGCCAGCAGTGGGGAACAGGGGGCTCAGCCCCAGCATTTT. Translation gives CASSGEQGAQPQHF.

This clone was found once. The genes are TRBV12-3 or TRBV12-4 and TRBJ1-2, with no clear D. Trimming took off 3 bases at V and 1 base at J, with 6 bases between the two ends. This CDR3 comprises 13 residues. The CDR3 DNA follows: TGTGCCAGCAGTTTCGGTAATAACTATGGCTACACCTTC. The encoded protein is CASSFGNNYGYTF.

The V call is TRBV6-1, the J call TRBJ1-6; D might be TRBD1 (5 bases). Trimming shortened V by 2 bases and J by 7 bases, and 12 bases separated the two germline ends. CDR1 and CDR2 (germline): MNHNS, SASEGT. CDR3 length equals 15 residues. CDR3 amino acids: CASSEIWGGNSPLHF. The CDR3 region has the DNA TGTGCCAGCAGTGAAATTTGGGGGGGGAATTCACCCCTCCACTTT.

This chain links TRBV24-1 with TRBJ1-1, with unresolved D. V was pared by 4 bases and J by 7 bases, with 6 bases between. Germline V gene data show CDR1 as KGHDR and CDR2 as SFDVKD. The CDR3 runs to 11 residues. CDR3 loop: CATSERDEAFF. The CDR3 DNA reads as TGTGCCACCAGTGAGAGGGATGAAGCTTTCTTT.

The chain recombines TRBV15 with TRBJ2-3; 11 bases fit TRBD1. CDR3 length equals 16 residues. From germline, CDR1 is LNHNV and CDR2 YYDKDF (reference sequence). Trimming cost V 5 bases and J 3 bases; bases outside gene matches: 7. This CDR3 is CATSGLDRGLTDTQYF. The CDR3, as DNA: TGTGCCACCAGCGGCCTGGACAGGGGGCTAACAGATACGCAGTATTTT.

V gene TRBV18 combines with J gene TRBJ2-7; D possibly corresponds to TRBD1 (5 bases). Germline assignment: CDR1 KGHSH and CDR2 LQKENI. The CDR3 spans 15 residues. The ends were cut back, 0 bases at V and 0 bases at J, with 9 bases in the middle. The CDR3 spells CASSPPSRASYEQYF. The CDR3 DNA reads TGTGCCAGCTCACCACCGTCCAGGGCCTCCTACGAGCAGTACTTC.

The CDR3 sequence is CASSLASQGGDEQYF. As DNA, the CDR3 is TGTGCCAGCAGCTTAGCCTCGCAGGGGGGCGACGAGCAGTACTTC. This chain uses TRBV7-8 with TRBJ2-7; the D gene is possibly TRBD1 (7 bases). V was clipped by 0 bases and J by 5 bases, with 14 bases between them. The CDR3 extends over 15 amino acids. CDR1 is SGHVS and CDR2 is FQNEAQ in the germline V gene.

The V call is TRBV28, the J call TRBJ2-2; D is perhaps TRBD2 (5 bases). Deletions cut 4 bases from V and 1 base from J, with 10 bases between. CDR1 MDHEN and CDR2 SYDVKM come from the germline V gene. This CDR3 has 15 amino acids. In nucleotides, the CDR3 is TGTGCCAGCAGTTCTGGCGGGCTGAACACCGGGGAGCTGTTTTTT. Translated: CASSSGGLNTGELFF.

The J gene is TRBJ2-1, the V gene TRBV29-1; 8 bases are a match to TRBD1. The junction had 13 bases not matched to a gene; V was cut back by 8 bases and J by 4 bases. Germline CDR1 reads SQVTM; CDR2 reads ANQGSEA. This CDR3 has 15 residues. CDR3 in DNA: TGCAGCATAACTAATACAGGGGGTGGGTACAATGAGCAGTTCTTC. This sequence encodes CSITNTGGGYNEQFF.

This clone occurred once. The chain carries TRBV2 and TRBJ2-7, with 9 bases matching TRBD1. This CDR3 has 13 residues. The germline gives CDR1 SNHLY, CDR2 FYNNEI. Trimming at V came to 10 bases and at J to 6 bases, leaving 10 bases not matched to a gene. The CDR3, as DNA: TGTGCCATGCTGACAGGGGGGCCCGGCGAGCAGTACTTC. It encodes CAMLTGGPGEQYF.

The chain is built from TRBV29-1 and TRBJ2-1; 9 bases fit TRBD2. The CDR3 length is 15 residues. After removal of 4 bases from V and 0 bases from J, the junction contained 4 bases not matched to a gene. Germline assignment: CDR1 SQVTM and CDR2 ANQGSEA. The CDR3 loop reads CSVGLAGTSYNEQFF. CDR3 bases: TGCAGCGTTGGCCTAGCGGGGACCTCCTACAATGAGCAGTTCTTC.

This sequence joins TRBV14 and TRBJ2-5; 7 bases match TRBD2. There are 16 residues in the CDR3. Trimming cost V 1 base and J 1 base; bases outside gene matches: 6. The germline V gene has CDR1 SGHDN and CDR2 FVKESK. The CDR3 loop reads CASSQGGSGGQETQYF. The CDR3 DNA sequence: TGTGCCAGCAGCCAAGGGGGATCGGGGGGCCAAGAGACCCAGTACTTC.